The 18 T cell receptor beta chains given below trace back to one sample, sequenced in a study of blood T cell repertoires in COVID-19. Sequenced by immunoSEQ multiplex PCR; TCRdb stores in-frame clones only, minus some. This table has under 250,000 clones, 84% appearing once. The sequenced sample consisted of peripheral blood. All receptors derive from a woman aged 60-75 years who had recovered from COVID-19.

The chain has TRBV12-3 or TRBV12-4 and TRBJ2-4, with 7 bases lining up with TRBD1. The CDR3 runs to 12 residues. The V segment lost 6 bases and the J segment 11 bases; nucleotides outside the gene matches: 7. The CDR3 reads CASSLNRGLQYF. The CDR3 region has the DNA TGTGCCAGCAGCCTCAACAGGGGCCTTCAGTACTTC.

CDR3 sequence: CASHRTGANEKLFF. The CDR3 coding sequence is TGTGCCAGCCACCGGACAGGGGCGAATGAAAAACTGTTTTTT. The chain recombines TRBV27 with TRBJ1-4; 9 bases match TRBD1. The trim removed 8 bases at V and 5 bases at J, leaving 6 bases unmatched. This CDR3 is 14 amino acids long. CDR1 and CDR2 from the germline V gene are MNHEY and SMNVEV (reference sequence).

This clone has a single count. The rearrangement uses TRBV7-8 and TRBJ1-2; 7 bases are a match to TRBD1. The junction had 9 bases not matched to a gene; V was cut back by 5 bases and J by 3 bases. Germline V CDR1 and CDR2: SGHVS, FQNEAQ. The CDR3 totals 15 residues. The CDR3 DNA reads TGTGCCAGCAGCATAGACAGGGCTATTGACTATGGCTACACCTTC. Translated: CASSIDRAIDYGYTF. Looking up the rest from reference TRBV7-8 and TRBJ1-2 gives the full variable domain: GAGVSQSPRYKVAKRGQDVALRCDPISGHVSLFWYQQALGQGPEFLTYFQNEAQLDKSGLPSDRFFAERPEGSVSTLKIQRTQQEDSAVYLCASSIDRAIDYGYTFGSGTRLTVV.

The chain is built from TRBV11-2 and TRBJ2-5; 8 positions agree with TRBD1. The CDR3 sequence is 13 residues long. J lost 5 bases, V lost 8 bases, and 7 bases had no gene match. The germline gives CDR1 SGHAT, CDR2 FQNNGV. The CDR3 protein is CASDLTGVETQYF. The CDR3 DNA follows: TGTGCCAGCGATTTGACAGGGGTGGAGACCCAGTACTTC.

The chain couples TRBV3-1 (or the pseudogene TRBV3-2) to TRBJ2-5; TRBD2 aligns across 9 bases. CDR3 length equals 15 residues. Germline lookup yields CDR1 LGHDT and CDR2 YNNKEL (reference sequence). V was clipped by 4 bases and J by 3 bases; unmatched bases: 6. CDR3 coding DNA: TGTGCCAGCAGCCCACGGACTAGCGTTGAAGAGACCCAGTACTTC. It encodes CASSPRTSVEETQYF.

The CDR3 sequence is CASSGRTSGESYNEQFF. The DNA of the CDR3 is TGTGCCAGCAGCGGGAGGACTAGCGGGGAGTCCTACAATGAGCAGTTCTTC. The chain employs TRBV9 and TRBJ2-1; the match to TRBD2 covers 12 bases. This CDR3 has 17 amino acids. V lost 3 bases to trimming and J lost 1 base; unmatched junction nucleotides: 5. Per the germline V gene, CDR1 is SGDLS and CDR2 is YYNGEE.

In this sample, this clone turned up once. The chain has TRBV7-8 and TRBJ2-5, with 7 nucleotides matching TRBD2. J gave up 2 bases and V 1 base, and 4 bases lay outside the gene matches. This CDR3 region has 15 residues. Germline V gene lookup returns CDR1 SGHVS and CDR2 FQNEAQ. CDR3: CASSLVRGLQETQYF. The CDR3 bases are TGTGCCAGCAGCTTAGTGCGGGGGTTACAAGAGACCCAGTACTTC.

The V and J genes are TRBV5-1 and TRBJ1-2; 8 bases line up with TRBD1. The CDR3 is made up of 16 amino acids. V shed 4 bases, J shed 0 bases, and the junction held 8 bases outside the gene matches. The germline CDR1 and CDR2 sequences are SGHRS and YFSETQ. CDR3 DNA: TGCGCCAGCAGCCCCGGCAGGGGGCAAGCTAACTATGGCTACACCTTC. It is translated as CASSPGRGQANYGYTF.

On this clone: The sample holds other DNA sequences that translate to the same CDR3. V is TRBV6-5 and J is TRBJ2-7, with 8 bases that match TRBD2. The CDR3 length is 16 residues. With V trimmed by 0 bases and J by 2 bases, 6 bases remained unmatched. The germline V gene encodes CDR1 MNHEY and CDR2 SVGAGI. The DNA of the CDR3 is TGTGCCAGCAGTTACTCGTGGGGGACTAGTCCCTACGAGCAGTACTTC. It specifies CASSYSWGTSPYEQYF.

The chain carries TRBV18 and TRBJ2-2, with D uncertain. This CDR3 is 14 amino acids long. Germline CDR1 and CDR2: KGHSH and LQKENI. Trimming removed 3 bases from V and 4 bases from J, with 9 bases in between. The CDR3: CASSPYSGTGELFF. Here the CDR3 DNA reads TGTGCCAGCTCACCGTATTCGGGCACCGGGGAGCTGTTTTTT.

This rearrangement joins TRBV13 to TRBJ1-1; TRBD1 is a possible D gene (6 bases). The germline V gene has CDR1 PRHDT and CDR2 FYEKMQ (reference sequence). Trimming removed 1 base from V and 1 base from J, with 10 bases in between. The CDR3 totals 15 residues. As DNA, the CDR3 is TGTGCCAGCAGCTTAGAGAGGGGGAGGAACACTGAAGCTTTCTTT. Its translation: CASSLERGRNTEAFF.

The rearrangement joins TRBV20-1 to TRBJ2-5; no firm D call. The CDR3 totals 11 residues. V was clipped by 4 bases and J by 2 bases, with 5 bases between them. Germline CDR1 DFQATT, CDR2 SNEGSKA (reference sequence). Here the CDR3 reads CSATGQETQYF. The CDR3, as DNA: TGCAGTGCTACAGGACAAGAGACCCAGTACTTC.

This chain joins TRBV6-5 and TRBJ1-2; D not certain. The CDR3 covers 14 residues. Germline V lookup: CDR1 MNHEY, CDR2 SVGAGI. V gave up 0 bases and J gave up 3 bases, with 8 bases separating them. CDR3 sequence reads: CASSYSRGDYGYTF. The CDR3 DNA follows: TGTGCCAGCAGTTACTCGAGAGGAGACTATGGCTACACCTTC.

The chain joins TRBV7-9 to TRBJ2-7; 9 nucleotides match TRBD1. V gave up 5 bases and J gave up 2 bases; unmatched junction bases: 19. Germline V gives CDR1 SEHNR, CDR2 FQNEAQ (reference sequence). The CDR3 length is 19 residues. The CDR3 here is CASSRQEGTGKIGTYEQYF. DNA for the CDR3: TGTGCCAGCAGCCGACAAGAAGGGACAGGGAAGATCGGAACCTACGAGCAGTACTTC.

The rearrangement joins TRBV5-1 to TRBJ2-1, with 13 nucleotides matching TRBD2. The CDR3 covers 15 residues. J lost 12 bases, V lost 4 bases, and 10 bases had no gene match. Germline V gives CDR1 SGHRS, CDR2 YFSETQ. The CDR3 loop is CASSPSGGLAGLQFF. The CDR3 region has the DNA TGCGCCAGCAGCCCTAGCGGGGGACTAGCGGGGTTGCAGTTCTTC. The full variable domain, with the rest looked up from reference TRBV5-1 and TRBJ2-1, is KAGVTQTPRYLIKTRGQQVTLSCSPISGHRSVSWYQQTPGQGLQFLFEYFSETQRNKGNFPGRFSGRQFSNSRSEMNVSTLELGDSALYLCASSPSGGLAGLQFFGPGTRLTVL.

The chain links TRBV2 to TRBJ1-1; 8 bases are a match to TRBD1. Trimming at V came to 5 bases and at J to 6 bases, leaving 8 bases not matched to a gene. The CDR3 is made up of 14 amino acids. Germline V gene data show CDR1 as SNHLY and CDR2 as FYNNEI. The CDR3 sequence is CASSPRTGSPEAFF. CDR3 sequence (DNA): TGTGCCAGCAGTCCACGGACAGGGAGCCCTGAAGCTTTCTTT.

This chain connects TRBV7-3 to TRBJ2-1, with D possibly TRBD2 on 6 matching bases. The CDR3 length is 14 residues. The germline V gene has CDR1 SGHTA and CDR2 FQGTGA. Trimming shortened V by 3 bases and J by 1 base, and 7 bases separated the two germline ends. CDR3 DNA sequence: TGTGCCAGCAGCTTCGGGACTTCCTACAATGAGCAGTTCTTC. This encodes CASSFGTSYNEQFF.

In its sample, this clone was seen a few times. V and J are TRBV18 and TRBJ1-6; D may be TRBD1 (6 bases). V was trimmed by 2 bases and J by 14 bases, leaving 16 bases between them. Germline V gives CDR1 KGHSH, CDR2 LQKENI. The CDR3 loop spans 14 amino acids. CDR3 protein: CASSPSRGGSALHF. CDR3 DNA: TGTGCCAGCTCACCATCCAGGGGAGGGTCGGCCCTCCACTTT.